The next 3 T cell receptor beta chains were all read from a single sample in a study of cytomegalovirus exposure and HLA in healthy donors. Primers included in the PCR were 60 Vbeta and 13 Jbeta primers. The data were produced by immunoSEQ multiplex PCR, yet TCRdb's version contains in-frame clones alone and is incomplete. The table lists 150,000 to 200,000 clones, with 1% to 1.5% in the top ten. Sequences were obtained from PBMCs. The receptors shown here come from a woman aged 60 to 75 in good health and CMV-seronegative.

On this clone itself: A read error may account for a junction end that differs from germline. This sample includes further DNA sequences coding for the same CDR3. The chain combines TRBV10-3 with TRBJ2-7, with D possibly matching TRBD1 (6 bases). Germline loops: CDR1 ENHRY, CDR2 SYGVKD. The CDR3 contains 13 residues. CDR3 residues: CAISADSSYEQYF. The CDR3 DNA is TGCGCCATCAGTGCGGACAGTTCCTACGAGCAGTACTTC.

This chain joins TRBV5-1 and TRBJ1-2; no firm D call. CDR3 length: 14 amino acids. Per the germline V gene, CDR1 is SGHRS and CDR2 is YFSETQ. The germline V and J ends were trimmed by 0 bases and 4 bases, with 10 bases remaining between them. The CDR3 here is CASSLDTRVYGYTF. CDR3 sequence (DNA): TGCGCCAGCAGCTTGGACACACGGGTCTATGGCTACACCTTC.

The rearrangement joins TRBV7-2 to TRBJ2-7, with TRBD2 matching over 8 bases. Germline loops: CDR1 SGHTA, CDR2 FQGNSA. The CDR3 loop spans 16 amino acids. With 4 bases clipped from V and 5 bases from J, the junction kept 13 bases outside the gene matches. This CDR3 reads CASSYLDGGAGDEQYF. CDR3 nucleotides: TGTGCCAGCAGCTACCTGGACGGGGGGGCCGGTGACGAGCAGTACTTC.